The 6 T cell receptor beta chains below come from one sample, sequenced in a study of CD8+CD57+ T cells in acquired aplastic anemia. Genomic DNA acted as the template from which TCR beta VDJ combination and CDR3 sequence profiling were carried out. TCRdb re-called the reads with MiXCR, one entry per CDR3 protein. The sample holds 400,000 to 500,000 distinct CDR3 sequences, 60% to 80% seen once. The sample taken for sequencing was sorted CD4+, CD8+, or CD8+CD57+ T cells (not recorded which) from PBMCs. The receptors originated from a human donor in good health, serving as a control.

In DNA form, the CDR3 reads TGCAGTGCCCGAGGCCCAAGGCATGAAAAACTGTTTTTT. Amino acid sequence: CSARGPRHEKLFF. This chain uses TRBV20-1 with TRBJ1-4; D is unresolved. CDR1 and CDR2 from the germline V gene are DFQATT and SNEGSKA (reference sequence). CDR3 length: 13 residues. Deletions cut 6 bases from V and 6 bases from J, with 14 bases between.

Details on this clonotype: No conserved phenylalanine or tryptophan is present at the end of the CDR3, so a read error is the likely explanation. No DNA is shown, since the ends of the CDR3 on it are uncertain; the CDR3 is the one TCRdb lists. The rearrangement uses TRBV2 and TRBJ1-6. From germline, CDR1 is SNHLY and CDR2 FYNNEI. The CDR3 numbers 15 amino acids, ends counted. The CDR3 sequence: CASSGGLAPGELFFG.

The chain recombines TRBV7-6 with TRBJ2-5; 9 bases fit TRBD2. Germline CDR1 reads SGHVS; CDR2 reads FNYEAQ. The CDR3 runs 15 residues. Losses at the gene ends were 4 bases for V and 4 bases for J; bases not matched to a gene: 7. The CDR3 DNA reads TGTGCCAGCAGCTCAGGGACTAGCTACCGAGAGACCCAGTACTTC. Its protein product is CASSSGTSYRETQYF.

The chain is built from TRBV7-8 and TRBJ2-7; D gene uncertain. V lost 7 bases, J lost 6 bases, and 16 bases lay in between. The V gene's germline CDR1 is SGHVS and CDR2 FQNEAQ. CDR3 size: 13 residues. CDR3 sequence: CASNGAIGLEQYF. The CDR3 DNA sequence: TGTGCCAGCAATGGAGCCATTGGTCTCGAGCAGTACTTC.

The chain is built from TRBV20-1 and TRBJ2-4, with D possibly matching TRBD2 (5 bases). V lost 6 bases and J lost 9, with 15 bases in between. The CDR3 is 12 residues long. Germline V lookup: CDR1 DFQATT, CDR2 SNEGSKA (reference sequence). The CDR3 region has the DNA TGCAGTGCCCTTGGAGGATCCGGCATTCAGTACTTC. The encoded protein is CSALGGSGIQYF.

In regard to this clonotype: Its ends do not fully match the called genes, so a read error is possible. The chain is built from TRBV5-1 and TRBJ1-1, with D possibly matching TRBD1 (5 bases). Germline CDR1 is SGHRS and CDR2 is YFSETQ. This CDR3 has 16 amino acids. The CDR3 DNA reads as TGCGCCAGCAGCTTGTTGACAGTTCCGAGCACTTCCGAACATTACTTC. This gives the protein CASSLLTVPSTSEHYF.